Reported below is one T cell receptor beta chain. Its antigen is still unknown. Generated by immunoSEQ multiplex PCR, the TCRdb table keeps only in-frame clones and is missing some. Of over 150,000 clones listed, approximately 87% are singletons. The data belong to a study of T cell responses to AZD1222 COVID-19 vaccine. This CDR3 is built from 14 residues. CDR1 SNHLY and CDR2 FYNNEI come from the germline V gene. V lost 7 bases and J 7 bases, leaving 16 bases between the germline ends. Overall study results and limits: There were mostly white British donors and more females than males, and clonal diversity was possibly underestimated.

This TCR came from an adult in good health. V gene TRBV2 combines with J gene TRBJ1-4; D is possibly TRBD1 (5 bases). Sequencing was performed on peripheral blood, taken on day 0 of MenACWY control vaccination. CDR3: CASMKTAGGEKLFF. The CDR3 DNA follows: TGTGCCAGCATGAAGACAGCGGGTGGTGAAAAACTGTTTTTT.